These 25 T cell receptor beta chains were all obtained from the same sample, sequenced in a study of shared clonotypes between healthy human individuals. The table came from immunoSEQ multiplex PCR; TCRdb's copy has only in-frame clones and leaves some out. The table shows about 2 million clones, with 85% to 95% occurring only once. Sequencing was carried out using naive CD4+ T cells sorted from blood. As to subset: CD45RA+ positively selected. The receptor source for this set is a man between 18 and 29 years old in good health.

This clone was observed once. This chain links TRBV6-6 with TRBJ1-5; D may be TRBD1 (6 bases). The CDR3 runs 14 residues. Trimming left V 11 bases short and J 4 bases short, with 18 bases between. Germline V gene lookup returns CDR1 MNHNY and CDR2 SVGAGI (reference sequence). DNA for the CDR3: TGTGCCTCCCTCGGGGTGACAGGAAATCAGCCCCAGCATTTT. This translates into CASLGVTGNQPQHF.

This chain uses TRBV13 with TRBJ2-3; TRBD2 is a possible D gene (6 bases). The ends were cut back, 1 base at V and 3 bases at J, with 14 bases in the middle. The CDR3 length is 16 residues. Germline V gene data show CDR1 as PRHDT and CDR2 as FYEKMQ (reference sequence). The DNA of the CDR3 is TGTGCCAGCAGCTTAGTGTGGGACGGGAGAACAGATACGCAGTATTTT. The encoded protein is CASSLVWDGRTDTQYF.

In the case of this clone: Other nucleotide sequences in the sample specify the same CDR3. This chain connects TRBV2 to TRBJ2-7; no firm D call. V lost 6 bases, J lost 0 bases, and 6 bases lay in between. The CDR3 consists of 12 residues. Germline CDR1 SNHLY, CDR2 FYNNEI. The CDR3 DNA reads TGTGCCAGCAGATTAAGCTCCTACGAGCAGTACTTC. Translation: CASRLSSYEQYF.

This clone was detected many times. CDR3 coding DNA: TGTGCCAGCAGCTTGACCTCCTCCTACGAGCAGTACTTC. Amino acids: CASSLTSSYEQYF. The chain recombines TRBV11-3 with TRBJ2-7; D unclear. The V gene lost 3 bases and the J gene lost 0 bases, with 6 bases spanning the gap. Germline CDR1 reads SGHNT; CDR2 reads YENEEA. This CDR3 is 13 amino acids long.

The chain uses TRBV10-3 and TRBJ1-4; TRBD1 is a possible D gene (5 bases). The germline CDR1 and CDR2 sequences are ENHRY and SYGVKD. Trimming stripped 3 bases from V and 6 bases from J, with 14 bases between. The CDR3 is 15 amino acids. In DNA, the CDR3 is TGTGCCATCAGTGAAATGAGGGACCAATATGAAAAACTGTTTTTT. It codes for CAISEMRDQYEKLFF.

The V and J genes are TRBV6-1 and TRBJ1-2; tentatively, D is TRBD1 (5 bases). The V end lost 5 bases, the J end lost 1 base, and 11 bases lay between the germline ends. The CDR3 sequence is 14 residues long. Germline CDR1 MNHNS, CDR2 SASEGT. This chain's CDR3 is CASSLGPNNYGYTF. CDR3 DNA: TGTGCCAGCAGTTTGGGACCAAATAACTATGGCTACACCTTC.

In the case of this clone: The same CDR3 is also encoded by other DNA sequences in this sample. In nucleotides, the CDR3 is TGTGCCAGCTCACCCGGACTAGCGGGGCCCTACGAGCAGTACTTC. Translated: CASSPGLAGPYEQYF. J is TRBJ2-7 and V is TRBV18; 12 bases line up with TRBD2. The CDR3 is 15 amino acids. Germline trimming cut 3 bases from V and 2 bases from J; bases unmatched to any gene: 2. CDR1 and CDR2 (germline): KGHSH, LQKENI.

The genes are TRBV7-9 and TRBJ2-5, with 8 bases identical to TRBD1. Germline V gene data show CDR1 as SEHNR and CDR2 as FQNEAQ (reference sequence). The trim removed 1 base at V and 4 bases at J, leaving 5 bases unmatched. The CDR3 consists of 15 residues. CDR3 bases: TGTGCCAGCAGCTTAGTGTCAGGGGGCCGAGAGACCCAGTACTTC. Protein: CASSLVSGGRETQYF.

The chain employs TRBV14 and TRBJ2-1, with 11 bases matching TRBD1. The germline gives CDR1 SGHDN, CDR2 FVKESK. V shed 7 bases and J 8 bases; nucleotides not matched to a gene: 7. This CDR3 is built from 14 residues. DNA for the CDR3: TGTGCCAGCAAGGGGGACAGGGGGTGGCATGAGCAGTTCTTC. It is translated as CASKGDRGWHEQFF. The complete variable domain, with remaining parts taken from reference TRBV14 and TRBJ2-1, reads EAGVTQFPSHSVIEKGQTVTLRCDPISGHDNLYWYRRVMGKEIKFLLHFVKESKQDESGMPNNRFLAERTGGTYSTLKVQPAELEDSGVYFCASKGDRGWHEQFFGPGTRLTVL.

The chain has TRBV30 and TRBJ2-2, with TRBD2 matching over 7 bases. Germline assignment: CDR1 GTSNPN and CDR2 SVGIG (reference sequence). This CDR3 contains 14 residues. J was trimmed by 7 bases and V by 3 bases; bases with no gene match: 8. CDR3 DNA sequence: TGTGCCTGGAGCGGGAGCCGGGGGGTCGGGGAGCTGTTTTTT. Protein product: CAWSGSRGVGELFF.

As for this clone: Other nucleotide sequences from this sample produce the same CDR3. The V and J genes are TRBV30 and TRBJ1-2, with D tentatively TRBD1 (6 bases). CDR1 GTSNPN and CDR2 SVGIG come from the germline V gene (reference sequence). Trimming cost V 0 bases and J 3 bases, with 8 bases left between them. This CDR3 region has 13 residues. The CDR3 here is CAWSVRTDYGYTF. The DNA of the CDR3 is TGTGCCTGGAGTGTACGGACAGACTATGGCTACACCTTC.

The V gene is TRBV10-3, the J gene TRBJ2-5; 7 nucleotides line up with TRBD1. This CDR3 contains 16 residues. The germline gives CDR1 ENHRY, CDR2 SYGVKD. Trimming at V came to 2 bases and at J to 0 bases, leaving 6 bases not matched to a gene. CDR3 sequence: CAISEGDSTYQETQYF. The CDR3 DNA reads TGTGCCATCAGTGAGGGGGACAGTACTTACCAAGAGACCCAGTACTTC.

The chain joins TRBV29-1 to TRBJ1-2; TRBD1 matches 8 bases. Germline V CDR1 and CDR2: SQVTM, ANQGSEA. The length of the CDR3 is 14 residues. Trimming took 1 base from V and 7 from J; bases not matched to a gene: 8. As DNA, the CDR3 is TGCAGCGTTGAAGGGACAGGGAGTGTACCTGGCTACACCTTC. Protein sequence: CSVEGTGSVPGYTF.

This clone was recorded once. The genes are TRBV6-5 and TRBJ2-5, with TRBD1 as a possible D gene (5 bases). This CDR3 is built from 14 residues. Per the germline V gene, CDR1 is MNHEY and CDR2 is SVGAGI. Deletions cut 0 bases from V and 2 bases from J, with 7 bases between. The CDR3 sequence: CASSYSTAQETQYF. The CDR3 DNA reads TGTGCCAGCAGTTACTCGACAGCACAAGAGACCCAGTACTTC.

The chain employs TRBV6-1 and TRBJ2-7, with 13 bases aligning to TRBD2. The germline V gene has CDR1 MNHNS and CDR2 SASEGT. V lost 3 bases, J lost 3 bases, and 2 bases stayed unmatched. The CDR3 has 15 amino acids. CDR3 sequence reads: CASSEGTSGVYEQYF. Here the CDR3 DNA reads TGTGCCAGCAGTGAGGGGACTAGCGGGGTCTACGAGCAGTACTTC.

This chain uses TRBV6-1 with TRBJ2-3, with TRBD1 matching 9 bases. This CDR3 comprises 14 residues. Germline V gives CDR1 MNHNS, CDR2 SASEGT. V dropped 6 bases and J dropped 6; count of bases not matched to a gene: 7. CDR3 bases: TGTGCCAGCAGCACCGGGACAGGGATTGATACGCAGTATTTT. Protein product: CASSTGTGIDTQYF.

The chain has TRBV2 and TRBJ1-5; 9 bases align to TRBD1. Germline V lookup: CDR1 SNHLY, CDR2 FYNNEI. The V segment lost 6 bases and the J segment 4 bases; nucleotides outside the gene matches: 1. The CDR3 has 13 residues. The DNA of the CDR3 is TGTGCCAGCAGGGACAGGGGTAATCAGCCCCAGCATTTT. Translated, it gives CASRDRGNQPQHF.

The chain carries TRBV5-5 and TRBJ2-3; perhaps TRBD2 as D (5 bases). Trimming removed 4 bases at V and 5 bases at J, with 11 bases between. Germline V CDR1 and CDR2: SGHKS, YYEKEE (reference sequence). The CDR3 is 13 amino acids. The CDR3 DNA reads TGTGCCAGCAGCCCGGGATGGATAGATACGCAGTATTTT. This sequence encodes CASSPGWIDTQYF.

As regards this clone: Other DNA sequences within the sample encode an identical CDR3. V gene TRBV19 combines with J gene TRBJ2-7; TRBD1 matches 8 bases. Germline CDR1 is LNHDA and CDR2 is SQIVND (reference sequence). CDR3 length equals 15 residues. J gave up 2 bases and V 0 bases, and 3 bases lay outside the gene matches. CDR3 sequence reads: CASSIEGRGPYEQYF. The CDR3 region has the DNA TGTGCCAGTAGTATAGAGGGCAGGGGGCCCTACGAGCAGTACTTC.

The chain couples TRBV11-2 to TRBJ2-7, with D perhaps given as TRBD1 or TRBD2 (5 bases each). V lost 3 bases and J 0 bases, leaving 12 bases between the germline ends. Per germline, CDR1 SGHAT and CDR2 FQNNGV. The CDR3 has 15 residues. This chain's CDR3 is CASSFRDGFSYEQYF. CDR3 DNA sequence: TGTGCCAGCAGCTTTCGGGACGGATTCTCCTACGAGCAGTACTTC.

The rearrangement uses TRBV6-6 and TRBJ2-2; the match to TRBD2 covers 8 bases. The CDR3 sequence is 15 residues long. The germline CDR1 and CDR2 sequences are MNHNY and SVGAGI (reference sequence). V was clipped by 1 base and J by 4 bases; unmatched bases: 2. The CDR3 sequence is CASSYLSGGTGELFF. The CDR3 region has the DNA TGTGCCAGCAGTTACTTGAGCGGGGGCACCGGGGAGCTGTTTTTT.

The rearrangement joins TRBV9 to TRBJ2-7; D is possibly TRBD1 (5 bases). V was shortened by 5 bases and J by 3 bases, with 21 bases between the two germline ends. The CDR3 sequence is 16 residues long. Per the germline V gene, CDR1 is SGDLS and CDR2 is YYNGEE. In DNA form, the CDR3 reads TGTGCCAGCAGTCGACAAGACAGACCTTTGATCTACGAGCAGTACTTC. Translated, it gives CASSRQDRPLIYEQYF.

The CDR3 loop reads CASSQGDRDPSRETQYF. Here the CDR3 DNA reads TGTGCCAGCAGCCAAGGAGACCGGGACCCCTCCCGAGAGACCCAGTACTTC. The chain combines TRBV7-9 with TRBJ2-5; D tentatively reads TRBD1 or TRBD2 (5 bases each). Trimming removed 5 bases from V and 4 bases from J, with 23 bases in between. The CDR3 has 17 amino acids. Germline-derived CDR1 and CDR2 are SEHNR and FQNEAQ (reference sequence).

This chain uses TRBV5-1 with TRBJ2-1; no clear D gene. In germline, CDR1 is SGHRS, CDR2 YFSETQ. V lost 0 bases, J lost 5 bases, and 6 bases lay in between. The length of the CDR3 is 13 residues. Here the CDR3 reads CASSLEDHNEQFF. The CDR3 DNA is TGCGCCAGCAGCTTGGAGGATCACAATGAGCAGTTCTTC.

The chain employs TRBV5-1 and TRBJ1-2, with D possibly matching TRBD1 (6 bases). Trimming left V 1 base short and J 1 base short, with 14 bases between. Germline CDR1 reads SGHRS; CDR2 reads YFSETQ. This CDR3 is built from 16 residues. CDR3 bases: TGCGCCAGCAGCTTGAAGGGGGGCGCAAGTAACTATGGCTACACCTTC. It is translated as CASSLKGGASNYGYTF.